Reported below is one T cell receptor (beta chain). The CDR3 totals 16 residues. CDR1 is SNHLY, CDR2 FYNNEI, per germline. Trimming removed 0 bases at V and 5 bases at J, with 13 bases between. This specimen comes from a study of blood T cell repertoires in COVID-19. Study-level background: Acute and convalescent COVID-19 specimens originated in the United States, Italy and Spain.

Produced via immunoSEQ multiplex PCR; TCRdb's table is partial and in-frame only. The top ten clones hold 4% of a sample with around 220,000 clones, approximately 79% of them seen once. This chain joins TRBV2 and TRBJ2-2, with a possible D match to TRBD1 (6 bases). The sequence was obtained from a middle-aged woman with active or convalescent COVID-19. The source material was peripheral blood. CDR3 nucleotides: TGTGCCAGCAGTGAAGCTCTGAGGGGGTGGACCGGGGAGCTGTTTTTT. This translates into CASSEALRGWTGELFF.